This passage covers 5 T cell receptor beta chains from one sample sequenced in a study of tumor T cells in aggressive B-cell lymphoma. The data were produced by immunoSEQ multiplex PCR, yet TCRdb's version contains in-frame clones alone and is incomplete. In the table there are about 5,100 clones, roughly 94% of which are singletons. The material sequenced was tumor tissue. These receptors were taken from an adult with diffuse large B cell lymphoma.

The chain is built from TRBV6-1 and TRBJ2-5; D possibly corresponds to TRBD1 (5 bases). CDR1 is MNHNS and CDR2 is SASEGT in the germline V gene. V lost 4 bases, J lost 0 bases, and 9 bases lay in between. This CDR3 comprises 14 residues. The CDR3 here is CASSGQMYQETQYF. The CDR3 DNA reads as TGTGCCAGCAGTGGACAGATGTACCAAGAGACCCAGTACTTC.

This sequence joins TRBV10-1 and TRBJ1-4, with 12 nucleotides matching TRBD1. V was clipped by 6 bases and J by 10 bases; unmatched bases: 15. Germline V CDR1 and CDR2: WNHNN, SYGVQD (reference sequence). There are 17 residues in the CDR3. The CDR3 DNA reads TGCGCCAGCAGAGAGCGGGACAGGGGGCGAAGTTTGGGAAAACTGTTTTTT. Protein product: CASRERDRGRSLGKLFF.

The rearrangement uses TRBV7-2 and TRBJ2-1, with D perhaps TRBD2 (5 bases). Trimming removed 2 bases from V and 8 bases from J, with 7 bases in between. The germline V gene encodes CDR1 SGHTA and CDR2 FQGNSA. The CDR3 sequence is 12 residues long. The CDR3 region is CASSLRGDEQFF. The DNA for the CDR3 is TGTGCCAGCAGCTTACGGGGAGATGAGCAGTTCTTC.

Here the CDR3 reads CASSFQGGREDYGYTF. As DNA, the CDR3 is TGCGCCAGCAGCTTTCAAGGGGGCAGAGAGGACTATGGCTACACCTTC. V and J are TRBV5-1 and TRBJ1-2, with 7 bases lining up with TRBD1. The CDR3 consists of 16 residues. The germline V gene encodes CDR1 SGHRS and CDR2 YFSETQ. V lost 2 bases and J lost 3; bases outside the gene matches: 10.

This clone came up once. The chain joins TRBV28 to TRBJ2-3, with 11 bases aligning to TRBD2. This CDR3 has 16 amino acids. V was clipped by 2 bases and J by 4 bases; unmatched bases: 5. The germline gives CDR1 MDHEN, CDR2 SYDVKM. The CDR3 coding sequence is TGTGCCAGCAGTTTAGTAACTAGCGGGAGACCAGATACGCAGTATTTT. Translating it yields CASSLVTSGRPDTQYF.